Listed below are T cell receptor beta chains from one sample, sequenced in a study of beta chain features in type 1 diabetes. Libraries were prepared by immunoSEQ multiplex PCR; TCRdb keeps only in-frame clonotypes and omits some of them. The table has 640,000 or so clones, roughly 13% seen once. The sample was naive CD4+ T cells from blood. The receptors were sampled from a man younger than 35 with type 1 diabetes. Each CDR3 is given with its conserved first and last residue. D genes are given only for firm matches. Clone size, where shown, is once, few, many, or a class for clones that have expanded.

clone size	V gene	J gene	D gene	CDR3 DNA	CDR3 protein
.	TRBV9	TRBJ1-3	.	TGTGCCAGCAGCGTGTCAAACAGATACTCTGGAAACACCATATATTTT	CASSVSNRYSGNTIYF
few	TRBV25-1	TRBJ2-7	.	TGTGCCAGCAGTGAATTTAGTAAGGACGGAACCTACGAGCAGTACTTC	CASSEFSKDGTYEQYF
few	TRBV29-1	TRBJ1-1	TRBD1	TGCAGCGTTGAATACACAGGGGGCCGAACTGAAGCTTTCTTT	CSVEYTGGRTEAFF
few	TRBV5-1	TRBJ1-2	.	TGCGCCAGCAGCTCGGGCCGGGACAACTATGGCTACACCTTC	CASSSGRDNYGYTF
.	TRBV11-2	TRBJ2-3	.	TGTGCTACCTCTCAGCTGGCAGATACGCAGTATTTT	CATSQLADTQYF
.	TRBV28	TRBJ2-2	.	TGTGCCAGCAGTTTTGTCAGAAGGAACACCGGGGAGCTGTTTTTT	CASSFVRRNTGELFF
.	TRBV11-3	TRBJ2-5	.	TGTGCCAGCAGCTTTGGCCGGGAGACCCAGTACTTC	CASSFGRETQYF
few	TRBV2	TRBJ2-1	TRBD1	TGTGCCAGCAGTGACGACAGGGTACGGGATGAGCAGTTCTTC	CASSDDRVRDEQFF
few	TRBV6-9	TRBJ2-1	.	TGTGCCAGCAGTTATACGGGGGAGAGGTACAATGAGCAGTTCTTC	CASSYTGERYNEQFF
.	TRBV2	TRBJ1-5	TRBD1	TGTGCCAGCAGTCGGGACAGCGGCAATCAGCCCCAGCATTTT	CASSRDSGNQPQHF
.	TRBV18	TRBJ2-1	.	TGTGCCAGCTCACCACTTAAGGCGGAATCCTACAATGAGCAGTTCTTC	CASSPLKAESYNEQFF
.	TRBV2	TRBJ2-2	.	TGTGCCAACGCTGGAAGGCGGGGGAACACCGGGGAGCTGTTTTTT	CANAGRRGNTGELFF
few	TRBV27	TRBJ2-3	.	TGTGCCAGCAGTTACCGGAGTAGAACTTTTGATACGCAGTATTTT	CASSYRSRTFDTQYF
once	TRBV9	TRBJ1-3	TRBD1	TGTGCCAGCAGCGAGCAGGGGGTGAGAACTGGAAACACCATATATTTT	CASSEQGVRTGNTIYF
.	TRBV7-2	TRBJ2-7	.	TGTGCCAGCACCCCCTCAGCGGGCTCGGCGTCGTACTTC	CASTPSAGSASYF
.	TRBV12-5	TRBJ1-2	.	TGTGCTAGTGGTTTGGAACAGACTAACTATGGCTACACCTTC	CASGLEQTNYGYTF
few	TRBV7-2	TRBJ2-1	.	TGTGCCAGCAGCCTCACAGGGTCAAGGTACAATGAGCAGTTCTTC	CASSLTGSRYNEQFF
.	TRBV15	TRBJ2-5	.	TGTGCCACCAGCAGAGACCGGGACGGCCCGGAGACCCAGTACTTC	CATSRDRDGPETQYF
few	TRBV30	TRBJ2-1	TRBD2	TGTGCCTGGAGTCGGCTAGCGGCGAATTACAATGAGCAGTTCTTC	CAWSRLAANYNEQFF
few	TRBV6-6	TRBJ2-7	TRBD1	TGTGCCAGCAGAGGGACAGATTACGAGCAGTACTTC	CASRGTDYEQYF
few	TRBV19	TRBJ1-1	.	TGTGCCAGTACCCCCCAGCGGGCTGATTACACTGAAGCTTTCTTT	CASTPQRADYTEAFF
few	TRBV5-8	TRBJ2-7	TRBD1	TGTGCCAGCAGCTTGGGAGGGACAGAGTACGAGCAGTACTTC	CASSLGGTEYEQYF
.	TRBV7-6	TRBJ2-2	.	TGTGCCAGCAGCCCCCCGATGGCCGGGGAGCTGTTTTTT	CASSPPMAGELFF